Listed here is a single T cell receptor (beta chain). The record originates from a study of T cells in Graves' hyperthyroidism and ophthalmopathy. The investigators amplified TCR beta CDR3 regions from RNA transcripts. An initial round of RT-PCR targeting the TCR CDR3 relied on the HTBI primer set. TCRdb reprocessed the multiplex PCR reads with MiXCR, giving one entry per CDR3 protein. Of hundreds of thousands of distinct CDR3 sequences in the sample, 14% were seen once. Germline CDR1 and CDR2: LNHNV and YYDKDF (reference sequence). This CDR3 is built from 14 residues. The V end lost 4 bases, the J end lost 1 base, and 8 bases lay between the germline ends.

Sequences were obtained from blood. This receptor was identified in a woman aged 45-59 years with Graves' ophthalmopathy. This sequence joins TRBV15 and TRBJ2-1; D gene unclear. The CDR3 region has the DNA TGTGCCACCAGCACTATATCATCCTACAATGAGCAGTTCTTC. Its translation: CATSTISSYNEQFF. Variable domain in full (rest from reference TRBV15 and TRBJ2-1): DAMVIQNPRYQVTQFGKPVTLSCSQTLNHNVMYWYQQKSSQAPKLLFHYYDKDFNNEADTPDNFQSRRPNTSFCFLDIRSPGLGDTAMYLCATSTISSYNEQFFGPGTRLTVL.